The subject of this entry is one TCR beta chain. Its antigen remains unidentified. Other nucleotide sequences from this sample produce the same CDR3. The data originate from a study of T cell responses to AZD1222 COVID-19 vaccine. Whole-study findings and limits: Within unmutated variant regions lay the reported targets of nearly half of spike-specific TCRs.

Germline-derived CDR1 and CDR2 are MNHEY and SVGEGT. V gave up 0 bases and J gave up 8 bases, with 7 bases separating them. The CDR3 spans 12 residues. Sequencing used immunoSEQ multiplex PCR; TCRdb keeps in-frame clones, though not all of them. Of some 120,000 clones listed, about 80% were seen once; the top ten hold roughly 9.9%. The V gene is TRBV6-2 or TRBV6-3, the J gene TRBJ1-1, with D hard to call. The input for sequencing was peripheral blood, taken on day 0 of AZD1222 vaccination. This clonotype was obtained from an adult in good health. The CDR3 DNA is TGTGCCAGCAGTTACTCGAGGTACGAAGCTTTCTTT. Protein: CASSYSRYEAFF.